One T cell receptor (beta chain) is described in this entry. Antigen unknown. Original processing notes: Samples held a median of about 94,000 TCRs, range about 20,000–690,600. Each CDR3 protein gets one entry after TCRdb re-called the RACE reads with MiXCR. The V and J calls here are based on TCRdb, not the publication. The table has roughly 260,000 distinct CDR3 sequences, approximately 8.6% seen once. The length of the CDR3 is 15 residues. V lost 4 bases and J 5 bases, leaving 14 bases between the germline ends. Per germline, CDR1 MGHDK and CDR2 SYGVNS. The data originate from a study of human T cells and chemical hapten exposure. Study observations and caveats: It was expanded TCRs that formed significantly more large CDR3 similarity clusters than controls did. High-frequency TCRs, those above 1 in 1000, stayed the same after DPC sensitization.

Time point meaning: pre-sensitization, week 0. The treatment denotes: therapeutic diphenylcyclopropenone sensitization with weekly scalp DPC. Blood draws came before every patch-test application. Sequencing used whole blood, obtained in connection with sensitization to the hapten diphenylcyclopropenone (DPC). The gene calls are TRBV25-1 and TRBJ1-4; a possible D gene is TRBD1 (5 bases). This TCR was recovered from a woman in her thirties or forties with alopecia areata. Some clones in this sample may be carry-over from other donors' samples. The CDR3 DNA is TGTGCCAGCAGTGGGGGCGGGATGATAAATGAAAAACTGTTTTTT. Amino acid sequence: CASSGGGMINEKLFF.